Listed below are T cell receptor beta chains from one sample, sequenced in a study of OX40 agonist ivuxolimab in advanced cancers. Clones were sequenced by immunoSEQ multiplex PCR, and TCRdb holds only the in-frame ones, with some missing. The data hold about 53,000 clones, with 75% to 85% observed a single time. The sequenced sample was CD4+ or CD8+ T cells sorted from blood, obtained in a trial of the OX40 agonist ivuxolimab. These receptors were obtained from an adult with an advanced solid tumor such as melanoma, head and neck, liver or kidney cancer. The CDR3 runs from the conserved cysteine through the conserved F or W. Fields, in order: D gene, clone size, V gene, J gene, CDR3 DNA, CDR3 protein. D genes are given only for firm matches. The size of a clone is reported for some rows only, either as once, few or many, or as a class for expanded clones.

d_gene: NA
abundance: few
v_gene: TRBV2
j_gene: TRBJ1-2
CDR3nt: TGTGCCAGCAGTGAATTTGGAAGGGGCTACACCTTC
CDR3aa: CASSEFGRGYTF

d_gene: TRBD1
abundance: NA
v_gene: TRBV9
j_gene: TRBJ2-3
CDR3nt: TGTGCCAGCAGCCCCCGGACAGGGACGGAAACAGATACGCAGTATTTT
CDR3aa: CASSPRTGTETDTQYF

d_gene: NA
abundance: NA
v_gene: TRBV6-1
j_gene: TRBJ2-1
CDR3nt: TGTGCCAGCAGTCCCCGAAACAGTCTCCACAATGAGCAGTTCTTC
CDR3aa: CASSPRNSLHNEQFF

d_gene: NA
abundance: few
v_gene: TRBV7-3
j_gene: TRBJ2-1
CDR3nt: TGTGCCAGCAGCCCCGACGGGGGCCCCTACAATGAGCAGTTCTTC
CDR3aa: CASSPDGGPYNEQFF

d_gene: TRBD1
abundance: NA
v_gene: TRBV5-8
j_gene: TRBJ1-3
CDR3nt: TGTGCCAGCATCCAGGGGGCTGGTGGAAACACCATATATTTT
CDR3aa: CASIQGAGGNTIYF

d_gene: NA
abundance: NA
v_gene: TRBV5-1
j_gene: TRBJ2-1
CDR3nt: TGCGCCATCCGACTTCCCTCTGATGAGCAGTTCTTC
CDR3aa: CAIRLPSDEQFF

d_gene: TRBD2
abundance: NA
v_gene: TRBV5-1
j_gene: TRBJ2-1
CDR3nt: TGCGCCAGCAGACTGTTACTAGCGGGGGGGCAGGATGAGCAGTTCTTC
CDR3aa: CASRLLLAGGQDEQFF

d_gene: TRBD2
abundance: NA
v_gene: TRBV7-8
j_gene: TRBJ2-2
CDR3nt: TGTGCCAGCAGACCACTAGCGGGAGCAACCGGGGAGCTGTTTTTT
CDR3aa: CASRPLAGATGELFF

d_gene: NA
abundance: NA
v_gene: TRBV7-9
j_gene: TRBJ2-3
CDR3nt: TGTGCCAGCAGGGGGGTTGGCACAGATACGCAGTATTTT
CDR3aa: CASRGVGTDTQYF

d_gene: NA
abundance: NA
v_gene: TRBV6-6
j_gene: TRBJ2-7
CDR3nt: TGTGCCAGCAGTGACAACAGGGTCTACGAGCAGTACTTC
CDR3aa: CASSDNRVYEQYF

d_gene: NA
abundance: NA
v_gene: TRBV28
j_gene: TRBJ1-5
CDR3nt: TGTGCCAGCAGTTTATGGGGACCGACGGTCGAACCCCAGCATTTT
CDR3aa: CASSLWGPTVEPQHF

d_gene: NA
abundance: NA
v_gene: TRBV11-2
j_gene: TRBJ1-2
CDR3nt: TGTGCCAGCAGCTTAGAGAGGGTCGGAAACTCTGGCTACACCTTC
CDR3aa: CASSLERVGNSGYTF

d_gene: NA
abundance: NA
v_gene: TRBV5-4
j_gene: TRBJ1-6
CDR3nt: TGTGCCAGCAGCCTCCCTACTGCGAATTCACCCCTCCACTTT
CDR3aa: CASSLPTANSPLHF

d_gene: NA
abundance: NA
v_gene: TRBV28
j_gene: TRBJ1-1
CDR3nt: TGTGCCAGCAGTATCCCGGGGGGGAGCACTGAAGCTTTCTTT
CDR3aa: CASSIPGGSTEAFF

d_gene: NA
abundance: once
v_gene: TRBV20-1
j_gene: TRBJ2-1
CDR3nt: TGCAGTGCTAGAATAGACAATGAGCAGTTCTTC
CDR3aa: CSARIDNEQFF